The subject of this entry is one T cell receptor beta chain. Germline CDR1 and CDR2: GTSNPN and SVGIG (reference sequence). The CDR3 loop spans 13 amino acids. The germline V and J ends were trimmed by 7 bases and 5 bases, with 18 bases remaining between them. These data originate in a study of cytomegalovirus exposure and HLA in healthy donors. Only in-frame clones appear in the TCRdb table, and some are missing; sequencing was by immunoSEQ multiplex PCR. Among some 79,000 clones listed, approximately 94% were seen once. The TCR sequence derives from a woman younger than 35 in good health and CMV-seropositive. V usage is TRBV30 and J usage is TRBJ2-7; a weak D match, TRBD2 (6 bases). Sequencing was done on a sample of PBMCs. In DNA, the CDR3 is TGTGCCTCAAACCGGGAGAATCGGAACGAGCAGTACTTC. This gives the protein CASNRENRNEQYF.